This T cell receptor (beta chain) was profiled in a study of CD8 T cells in ankylosing spondylitis. Findings of the study overall: Disease-linked clones proved CD8+ and comparatively uncommon in peripheral blood. Ankylosing spondylitis blood seemed to carry a telltale TCR beta motif made of about 8 highly homologous variants. Earlier reports found some motif variants in synovial fluid and blood in reactive arthritis. Disease-linked clones reportedly concentrated significantly in matched ankylosing spondylitis synovial fluid.

Quantitative 5'-RACE with molecular barcodes produced the TCR beta libraries. In TCRdb, the 5' RACE reads were re-called with MiXCR into one record per CDR3 protein. The table shows some 220,000 distinct CDR3 sequences, with roughly 6.6% occurring only once. This clonotype was recorded a few times. Antigen unknown. The sequenced sample was blood, either unsorted or a sorted T cell fraction (not recorded which). The receptor's source is a male donor with ankylosing spondylitis.

The CDR3: CSAGLAGGVRWNEQFF. The DNA of the CDR3 is TGCAGTGCAGGACTAGCGGGAGGAGTGAGGTGGAATGAGCAGTTCTTC. The chain links TRBV20-1 to TRBJ2-1; TRBD2 agrees at 14 bases. This CDR3 contains 16 residues. Germline CDR1 and CDR2: DFQATT and SNEGSKA (reference sequence). V gave up 6 bases and J gave up 7 bases; unmatched junction bases: 11.